This T cell receptor (beta chain) was identified during a study of identical twins. Germline assignment: CDR1 SGHRS and CDR2 YFSETQ. The CDR3 spans 15 residues. V shed 1 base and J shed 3 bases, with 14 bases lying between them. This clonotype was observed many times. TCRdb itself ran the 5' RACE reads through MiXCR, one entry per CDR3 protein. This repertoire shows 520,000 or so distinct CDR3 sequences, roughly a fifth found once; its top ten account for approximately 0.95%. These data were also reused for a study on T cells expressing NK-cell markers.

The specimen sequenced was CD4+ T cells sorted from blood. The chain is built from TRBV5-1 and TRBJ2-7, with D hard to call. This TCR was recovered from a woman aged 18-29 years in good health. CDR3 sequence: CASSLTWAYHYEQYF. DNA of the CDR3: TGCGCCAGCAGCTTGACCTGGGCATACCACTACGAGCAGTACTTC. The variable domain in full, with the rest retrieved from reference TRBV5-1 and TRBJ2-7, is KAGVTQTPRYLIKTRGQQVTLSCSPISGHRSVSWYQQTPGQGLQFLFEYFSETQRNKGNFPGRFSGRQFSNSRSEMNVSTLELGDSALYLCASSLTWAYHYEQYFGPGTRLTVT.